The present entry profiles one T cell receptor (beta chain) with its context. Its target is unknown. This specimen comes from a study of T cell responses to AZD1222 COVID-19 vaccine. Study-wide context: The study pooled second doses at about 4 or about 12 weeks.

The V gene lost 5 bases and the J gene lost 9 bases, with 8 bases spanning the gap. In germline, CDR1 is SEHNR, CDR2 FQNEAQ (reference sequence). This CDR3 region has 12 residues. The repertoire was sequenced with immunoSEQ multiplex PCR; TCRdb's copy has only in-frame clones and lacks some. In the table there are approximately 110,000 clones, roughly 87% of which are singletons. Study-wide results and limits: Along spike, vaccine-associated CD4 TCRs were found throughout, with dominance at 160-218 and 743-854.

Sequences were derived from peripheral blood, sampled on day 0 of AZD1222 vaccination. This sequence joins TRBV7-9 and TRBJ1-6; D is unclear. This TCR came from an adult in good health. CDR3 DNA: TGTGCCAGCAGCATCCCCGGTTCACCCCTCCACTTT. Amino acids: CASSIPGSPLHF.